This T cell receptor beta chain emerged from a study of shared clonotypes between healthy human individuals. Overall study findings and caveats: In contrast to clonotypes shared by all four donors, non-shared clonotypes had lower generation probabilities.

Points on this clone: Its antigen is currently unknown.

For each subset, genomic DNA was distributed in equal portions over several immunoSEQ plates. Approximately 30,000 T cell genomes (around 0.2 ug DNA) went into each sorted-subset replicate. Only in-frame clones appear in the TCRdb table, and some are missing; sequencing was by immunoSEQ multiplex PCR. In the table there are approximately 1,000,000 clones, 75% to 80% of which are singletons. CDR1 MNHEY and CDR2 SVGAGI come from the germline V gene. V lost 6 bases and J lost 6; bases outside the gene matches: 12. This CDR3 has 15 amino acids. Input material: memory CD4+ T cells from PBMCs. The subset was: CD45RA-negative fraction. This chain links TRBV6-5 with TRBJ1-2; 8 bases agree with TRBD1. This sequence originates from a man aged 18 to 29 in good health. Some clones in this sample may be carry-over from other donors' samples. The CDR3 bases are TGTGCCAGCAGCTTTCGCGGGGCAGGGGGCGATGGCTACACCTTC. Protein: CASSFRGAGGDGYTF.